The 6 T cell receptor beta chains below come from one sample, sequenced in a study of T cell responses to AZD1222 COVID-19 vaccine. Produced via immunoSEQ multiplex PCR; TCRdb's table is partial and in-frame only. The data contain approximately 120,000 clones, 89% of them seen just once; the ten biggest clones take up around a tenth. The material was peripheral blood, obtained 28 days after the second AZD1222 dose. These receptors all stem from an adult who received the AZD1222 COVID-19 vaccine.

About this clone itself: A junction end diverges from the germline sequence, so it may reflect a read error. The chain joins TRBV7-3 to TRBJ1-6; D perhaps matches TRBD1 (5 bases). This CDR3 comprises 14 residues. Germline V lookup: CDR1 SGHTA, CDR2 FQGTGA. The CDR3 is CANSLGRGYSPLHF. CDR3 DNA: TGTGCCAACAGCTTAGGAAGGGGATATTCACCCCTCCACTTT.

The rearrangement joins TRBV27 to TRBJ2-5; D uncertain. The V gene lost 5 bases and the J gene lost 5 bases, with 15 bases spanning the gap. The CDR3 runs to 14 residues. Germline V gene lookup returns CDR1 MNHEY and CDR2 SMNVEV (reference sequence). This CDR3 is CASSKQSLEETQYF. The DNA of the CDR3 is TGTGCCAGCAGTAAACAGTCTCTTGAGGAGACCCAGTACTTC.

V usage is TRBV11-3 and J usage is TRBJ2-2; possibly TRBD1 for D (6 bases). CDR1 SGHNT and CDR2 YENEEA come from the germline V gene. V dropped 0 bases and J dropped 3 bases, with 8 bases sitting between them. The CDR3 is made up of 15 amino acids. The CDR3 DNA reads TGTGCCAGCAGCTTAGATTCAGGGGACACCGGGGAGCTGTTTTTT. It encodes CASSLDSGDTGELFF.

The chain is built from TRBV10-2 and TRBJ1-1; 8 nucleotides line up with TRBD1. The trim removed 6 bases at V and 3 bases at J, leaving 3 bases unmatched. Germline assignment: CDR1 WSHSY and CDR2 SAAADI. CDR3 size: 13 residues. The CDR3 here is CASRRDRYTEAFF. For the CDR3, the DNA is TGCGCCAGCAGGCGGGACAGGTACACTGAAGCTTTCTTT.

The V call is TRBV10-1, the J call TRBJ1-2; D remains ambiguous. Germline V lookup: CDR1 WNHNN, CDR2 SYGVQD (reference sequence). Trimming stripped 0 bases from V and 7 bases from J, with 9 bases between. This CDR3 region has 13 residues. For the CDR3, the DNA is TGCGCCAGCAGTGAGTCCCTCCTGGGTGGCTACACCTTC. This codes for CASSESLLGGYTF.

To note about this clone: An end of the junction does not agree with germline; a read error may underlie this. The V gene is TRBV16, the J gene TRBJ1-1; D uncertain. Germline assignment: CDR1 KGHSY and CDR2 FQNENV. The CDR3 sequence is 13 residues long. In DNA, the CDR3 is TGTGCCAGCAACCAACGGGCAATGGCTGAAGCTTTCTTT. Residues: CASNQRAMAEAFF. Variable domain in full (rest from reference TRBV16 and TRBJ1-1): GEEVAQTPKHLVRGEGQKAKLYCAPIKGHSYVFWYQQVLKNEFKFLISFQNENVFDETGMPKERFSAKCLPNSPCSLEIQATKLEDSAVYFCASNQRAMAEAFFGQGTRLTVV.